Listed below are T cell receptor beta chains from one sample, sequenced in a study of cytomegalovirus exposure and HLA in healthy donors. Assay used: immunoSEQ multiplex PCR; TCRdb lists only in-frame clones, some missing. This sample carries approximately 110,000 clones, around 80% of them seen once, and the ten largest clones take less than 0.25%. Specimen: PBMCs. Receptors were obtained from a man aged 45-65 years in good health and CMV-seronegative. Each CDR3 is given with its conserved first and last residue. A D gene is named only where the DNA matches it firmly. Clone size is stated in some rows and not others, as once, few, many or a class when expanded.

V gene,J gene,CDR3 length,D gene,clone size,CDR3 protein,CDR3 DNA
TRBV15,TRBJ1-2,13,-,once,CATSSPSNYGYTF,TGTGCCACTTCTTCTCCTAGCAACTATGGCTACACCTTC
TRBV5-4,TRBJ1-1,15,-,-,CASSAQTGRDTEAFF,TGTGCCAGCAGCGCACAAACAGGGAGGGACACTGAAGCTTTCTTT
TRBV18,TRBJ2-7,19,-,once,CASSPEGIESPAVLYEQYF,TGTGCCAGCTCACCAGAGGGTATAGAAAGCCCTGCTGTGCTCTACGAGCAGTACTTC
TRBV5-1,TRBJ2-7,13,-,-,CASSLEPRDNKYF,TGCGCCAGCAGCTTGGAACCCCGGGACAATAAGTACTTC
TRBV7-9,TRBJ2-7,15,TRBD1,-,CASSKTGQGSYEQYF,TGTGCCAGCAGCAAAACGGGACAGGGTTCCTACGAGCAGTACTTC
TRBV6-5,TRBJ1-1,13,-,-,CASSYEGNTEAFF,TGTGCCAGCAGTTACGAGGGTAACACTGAAGCTTTCTTT
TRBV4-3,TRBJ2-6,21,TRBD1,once,CASAQWAGGPQPLSGANVLTF,TGCGCCAGCGCCCAGTGGGCAGGGGGTCCACAACCCCTCTCTGGGGCCAACGTCCTGACTTTC
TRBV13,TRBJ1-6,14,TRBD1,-,CASSQDRANSPLHF,TGTGCCAGCAGCCAGGACAGGGCGAATTCACCCCTCCACTTT
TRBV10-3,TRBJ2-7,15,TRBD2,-,CAIGVRDPGGYEQYF,TGTGCCATCGGAGTTCGGGACCCGGGGGGCTACGAGCAGTACTTC
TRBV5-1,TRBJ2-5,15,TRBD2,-,CASRRTGGTQETQYF,TGCGCCAGCAGACGTACGGGGGGAACTCAAGAGACCCAGTACTTC
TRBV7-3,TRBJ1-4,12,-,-,CASSLLTGGLFF,TGTGCCAGCAGCCTCCTCACGGGGGGACTGTTTTTT